The 29 T cell receptor beta chains reported below all come from one sample, sequenced in a study of spatial heterogeneity in lung cancer. The time point was: sample taken at primary tumor resection. Sequencing covered unsorted whole RNA taken from tumor, nontumor lung or frozen PBMC. TCRdb re-analysed the 5' RACE reads in MiXCR, keeping a single row per CDR3 protein. This table holds about 38,000 distinct CDR3 sequences, around 7% found once. The input for sequencing was PBMCs, taken at surgery. The receptor set was obtained from a male donor with early-stage non-small cell lung cancer.

Details on this clonotype: A read error may be the cause here, since a much bigger clone is one base away. This chain connects TRBV6-1 to TRBJ2-5; D unresolved. The length of the CDR3 is 14 residues. Germline V gives CDR1 MNHNS, CDR2 SASEGT. With 5 bases removed from V and 5 bases from J, the gap between germline ends came to 15 bases. The CDR3, as DNA: TGTGCCAGCAGTCTCGGACCGGCAGTGGAGACCCAGTACTTC. This encodes CASSLGPAVETQYF.

This clonotype was found many times. The V and J genes are TRBV11-1 and TRBJ2-1; D remains unclear. The CDR3 is 15 amino acids. V was cut by 1 base and J by 0 bases, with 7 bases left in between. The germline V gene has CDR1 SGHAT and CDR2 FQDESV (reference sequence). The CDR3 nucleotides are TGTGCCAGCAGCTTAGTGGCGAGCTCCTACAATGAGCAGTTCTTC. Encoded protein: CASSLVASSYNEQFF.

This clonotype was seen many times. The chain has TRBV6-5 and TRBJ2-3; TRBD2 matches at 10 bases. Unmatched junction bases numbered 8, after V lost 6 bases and J lost 2 bases. CDR3 length equals 16 residues. The germline V gene has CDR1 MNHEY and CDR2 SVGAGI. The DNA of the CDR3 is TGTGCCAGCAGCCTCACCCTAGCGGGAGTCACAGATACGCAGTATTTT. It is translated as CASSLTLAGVTDTQYF.

This clonotype was seen repeatedly, ten times or more. The chain has TRBV7-2 and TRBJ1-1; the D is unclear. This CDR3 has 12 amino acids. With 0 bases removed from V and 7 bases from J, the gap between germline ends came to 6 bases. Germline CDR1 and CDR2: SGHTA and FQGNSA. This chain's CDR3 is CASSLALVEAFF. The CDR3 DNA follows: TGTGCCAGCAGCTTAGCGCTTGTTGAAGCTTTCTTT.

This clonotype was recorded many times. The chain combines TRBV20-1 with TRBJ2-2; 16 nucleotides match TRBD2. J gave up 5 bases and V 6 bases, and 12 bases lay outside the gene matches. Germline CDR1 DFQATT, CDR2 SNEGSKA (reference sequence). CDR3 length: 18 residues. CDR3 coding DNA: TGCAGTGCCAATTCCCTGGGACTAGCGGGAGGGCCGACCGGGGAGCTGTTTTTT. Its protein product is CSANSLGLAGGPTGELFF.

This clonotype has ten or more counts. The rearrangement uses TRBV12-3 or TRBV12-4 and TRBJ2-1; D ambiguous. Trimming left V 7 bases short and J 8 bases short, with 12 bases between. This CDR3 has 12 residues. The CDR3 spells CASTSRTDEQFF. For the CDR3, the DNA is TGTGCCAGCACCTCAAGAACCGATGAGCAGTTCTTC.

CDR3 sequence (DNA): TGTGCCAGCAGCTTGGGACCCCCGGGACTAGCGGGACGGAGCTCCTACAATGAGCAGTTCTTC. Its translation is CASSLGPPGLAGRSSYNEQFF. This chain connects TRBV5-4 to TRBJ2-1; the match to TRBD2 covers 13 bases. V dropped 0 bases and J dropped 0; count of bases not matched to a gene: 12. In germline, CDR1 is SGHNT, CDR2 YYREEE (reference sequence). The CDR3 consists of 21 residues.

This chain uses TRBV6-4 with TRBJ2-2; D gene uncertain. The CDR3 has 16 residues. With 8 bases removed from V and 2 bases from J, the gap between germline ends came to 18 bases. Germline V CDR1 and CDR2: MRHNA, SNTAGT. The CDR3 region has the DNA TGTGCCAGCCAGACAAGCCCGAATCTTAACACCGGGGAGCTGTTTTTT. Translation: CASQTSPNLNTGELFF.

In the case of this clonotype: This clone may be a read error of a much larger clone one base away. The V gene is TRBV7-9, the J gene TRBJ2-1, with 8 bases matching TRBD2. With 5 bases clipped from V and 3 bases from J, the junction kept 21 bases outside the gene matches. Germline loops: CDR1 SEHNR, CDR2 FQNEAQ (reference sequence). This CDR3 spans 20 amino acids. This CDR3 is CASSLSTTGVAGSFYNEQFF. CDR3 nucleotide sequence: TGTGCCAGCAGCCTATCAACAACCGGGGTAGCGGGGTCCTTCTACAATGAGCAGTTCTTC. Full variable domain (rest looked up from reference TRBV7-9 and TRBJ2-1): DTGVSQNPRHKITKRGQNVTFRCDPISEHNRLYWYRQTLGQGPEFLTYFQNEAQLEKSRLLSDRFSAERPKGSFSTLEIQRTEQGDSAMYLCASSLSTTGVAGSFYNEQFFGPGTRLTVL.

The chain links TRBV7-4 to TRBJ2-1, with 9 bases that match TRBD2. The CDR3 has 15 amino acids. Trimming took 5 bases from V and 5 from J; bases not matched to a gene: 7. Germline CDR1 is SGHVT and CDR2 is SQSDAQ. The CDR3 nucleotides read TGTGCCAGCAGCCGGGCGGGGGGGAGTGACAATGAGCAGTTCTTC. It is translated as CASSRAGGSDNEQFF. The variable domain in full, completed from reference TRBV7-4 and TRBJ2-1, reads GAGVSQSPRYKVAKRGRDVALRCDSISGHVTLYWYRQTLGQGSEVLTYSQSDAQRDKSGRPSGRFSAERPERSVSTLKIQRTEQGDSAVYLCASSRAGGSDNEQFFGPGTRLTVL.

This clonotype was found a few times. The chain recombines TRBV10-3 with TRBJ1-5; D is ambiguous. The CDR3 runs to 14 residues. Germline loops: CDR1 ENHRY, CDR2 SYGVKD. Trimming stripped 5 bases from V and 0 bases from J, with 8 bases between. The CDR3 here is CAISNSNSNQPQHF. CDR3 nucleotides: TGTGCCATCAGTAACTCTAATAGCAATCAGCCCCAGCATTTT.

This clonotype was detected ten times or more. The chain uses TRBV7-2 and TRBJ2-6; 8 bases are a match to TRBD1. This CDR3 has 18 amino acids. Germline values: CDR1 SGHTA, CDR2 FQGNSA. J lost 0 bases, V lost 5 bases, and 9 bases had no gene match. DNA of the CDR3: TGTGCCAGCAGCCTCTACGGACAGGGAGGCTCTGGGGCCAACGTCCTGACTTTC. Its protein is CASSLYGQGGSGANVLTF.

This clonotype has at least ten counts. Mismatch with germline at one junction end may stem from a read error. The rearrangement uses TRBV29-1 and TRBJ2-7, with 10 bases matching TRBD1. The CDR3 totals 14 residues. CDR1 is SQVTM and CDR2 is ANQGSEA in the germline V gene. CDR3 sequence: CSVDGGQGSGEQYF. The CDR3 region has the DNA TGCAGCGTGGACGGGGGACAGGGGTCCGGCGAGCAGTATTTC.

This clonotype was found many times. The junction differs from germline at one of its ends, possibly a read error. This chain joins TRBV12-3 or TRBV12-4 and TRBJ2-1; 11 bases map to TRBD2. The CDR3 sequence is 14 residues long. CDR3 protein: CASSLAGGYNEQFF. CDR3 DNA: TGTGCCAGCAGTCTAGCGGGGGGATACAATGAGCAGTTCTTC.

The gene calls are TRBV6-2 or TRBV6-3 and TRBJ2-1, with a possible D match to TRBD2 (6 bases). There are 12 residues in the CDR3. Germline V gene sequence: CDR1 MNHEY, CDR2 SVGEGT. The ends were cut back, 7 bases at V and 8 bases at J, with 12 bases in the middle. The CDR3 sequence is CASTPRGDEQFF. As DNA, the CDR3 is TGTGCCAGCACTCCACGCGGGGATGAGCAGTTCTTC.

In this sample, this clonotype turned up many times. The chain uses TRBV28 and TRBJ1-5; a weak D match, TRBD1 (5 bases). CDR1 is MDHEN and CDR2 is SYDVKM in the germline V gene. Trimming cost V 4 bases and J 2 bases, with 12 bases left between them. The CDR3 loop spans 15 amino acids. CDR3 sequence: CASSSYRRGNQPQHF. The CDR3 bases are TGTGCCAGCAGTTCATACAGGCGCGGCAATCAGCCCCAGCATTTT. Complete variable domain (other parts from reference TRBV28 and TRBJ1-5): DVKVTQSSRYLVKRTGEKVFLECVQDMDHENMFWYRQDPGLGLRLIYFSYDVKMKEKGDIPEGYSVSREKKERFSLILESASTNQTSMYLCASSSYRRGNQPQHFGDGTRLSIL.

This clonotype has just a few counts. The CDR3 is CATSSPSPRGGYEQYV. Here the CDR3 DNA reads TGTGCCACCAGCAGTCCCTCACCTAGGGGCGGGTACGAGCAGTACGTC. The chain has TRBV15 and TRBJ2-7; D tentatively reads TRBD1 or TRBD2 (5 bases each). The CDR3 is 16 amino acids. In germline, CDR1 is LNHNV, CDR2 YYDKDF (reference sequence). V lost 3 bases and J 4 bases, leaving 19 bases between the germline ends.

The table lists this clonotype with many counts. The chain has TRBV19 and TRBJ2-3; D is unresolved. Per the germline V gene, CDR1 is LNHDA and CDR2 is SQIVND (reference sequence). Between the trimmed V and J ends, which lost 4 bases and 1 base, there was a span of 6 bases. This CDR3 comprises 13 residues. The CDR3 region is CASSTTGTDTQYF. Here the CDR3 DNA reads TGTGCCAGTAGTACGACTGGCACAGATACGCAGTATTTT.

This clonotype was counted ten times or more. The chain uses TRBV11-1 and TRBJ2-2; D possibly corresponds to TRBD1 (5 bases). Trimming shortened V by 1 base and J by 4 bases, and 7 bases separated the two germline ends. The CDR3 is made up of 14 amino acids. Germline CDR1 reads SGHAT; CDR2 reads FQDESV (reference sequence). In DNA, the CDR3 is TGTGCCAGCAGCTTAGTTACAGGCACCGGGGAGCTGTTTTTT. Translation: CASSLVTGTGELFF.

The DNA for the CDR3 is TGTGCCAGCAGCTCGGGACCGCGCACGAAGGGCTACACCTTC. Residues: CASSSGPRTKGYTF. The chain employs TRBV14 and TRBJ1-2; maybe TRBD1 (5 bases). Trimming pared 5 bases from V and 8 bases from J, leaving 18 bases between. Germline values: CDR1 SGHDN, CDR2 FVKESK. The CDR3 contains 14 residues.

CDR3 protein: CASSVGTEYNSPLHF. The CDR3 region has the DNA TGTGCCAGCAGCGTCGGGACAGAGTATAATTCACCCCTCCACTTT. The J gene is TRBJ1-6, the V gene TRBV9; 7 bases agree with TRBD1. Germline CDR1 SGDLS, CDR2 YYNGEE. V lost 2 bases and J lost 4; bases outside the gene matches: 3. The CDR3 totals 15 residues.

In DNA form, the CDR3 reads TGTGCCAGCAGTTACTTGGGGACAGACTCCTTCACGGGCTATGGCTACACCTTC. This encodes CASSYLGTDSFTGYGYTF. The chain employs TRBV6-5 and TRBJ1-2; 7 bases map to TRBD1. The V gene end was trimmed by 1 base and the J gene end by 4 bases; junction bases not matched to a gene: 15. Germline CDR1 MNHEY, CDR2 SVGAGI. This CDR3 has 18 amino acids.

This chain connects TRBV6-6 to TRBJ2-7; D might be TRBD2 (6 bases). Looked up from germline, CDR1 is MNHNY and CDR2 is SVGAGI (reference sequence). The CDR3 length is 16 residues. Deletions cut 4 bases from V and 6 bases from J, with 22 bases between. The CDR3 bases are TGTGCCAGCAGTTCCCGTCCGGGAGACTTAAGGGGCGAGCAGTACGTC. It encodes CASSSRPGDLRGEQYV.

In its sample, this clonotype was seen many times. V gene TRBV6-5 combines with J gene TRBJ2-3, with 7 positions matching TRBD1. Losses at the gene ends were 0 bases for V and 0 bases for J; bases not matched to a gene: 9. The CDR3 is 18 amino acids. The germline V gene encodes CDR1 MNHEY and CDR2 SVGAGI. The CDR3 sequence: CASSYSWDSKTSTDTQYF. CDR3 DNA: TGTGCCAGCAGTTACTCCTGGGACAGCAAAACCAGCACAGATACGCAGTATTTT.

This clonotype was detected many times. The chain is built from TRBV2 and TRBJ2-1; D is undetermined. The V end was cut by 5 bases, the J end by 10 bases, with 18 bases between. The germline V gene encodes CDR1 SNHLY and CDR2 FYNNEI. The CDR3 sequence is 14 residues long. CDR3 DNA: TGTGCCAGCAGTCTCCAGTACCGAAGATGGGAGCAGTTCTTC. It yields the protein CASSLQYRRWEQFF.

In its sample, this clonotype was seen many times. The chain uses TRBV4-3 and TRBJ2-3; a possible D gene is TRBD2 (6 bases). The CDR3 loop spans 16 amino acids. V dropped 4 bases and J dropped 0 bases, with 14 bases sitting between them. The V gene's germline CDR1 is LGHNA and CDR2 YSLEER. The CDR3 DNA reads as TGCGCCAGCAGCCCCTGGGACTCCCCCAGCACAGATACGCAGTATTTT. Translated: CASSPWDSPSTDTQYF.

This clonotype was counted many times. The J gene is TRBJ1-1, the V gene TRBV3-1; D not resolved. Germline V gives CDR1 LGHDT, CDR2 YNNKEL (reference sequence). The V end lost 1 base, the J end lost 0 bases, and 3 bases lay between the germline ends. This CDR3 spans 13 amino acids. The CDR3 DNA follows: TGTGCCAGCAGCCAAGCCATGAACACTGAAGCTTTCTTT. Translation: CASSQAMNTEAFF.

The gene calls are TRBV7-9 and TRBJ2-3, with TRBD1 identical over 7 bases. The CDR3 is 14 residues long. The germline V gene has CDR1 SEHNR and CDR2 FQNEAQ (reference sequence). The trim removed 5 bases at V and 6 bases at J, leaving 8 bases unmatched. CDR3 sequence reads: CASSPGTARDTQYF. In DNA form, the CDR3 reads TGTGCCAGCAGCCCTGGGACAGCTCGGGATACGCAGTATTTT.

This clonotype was seen ten or more times. The chain links TRBV7-6 to TRBJ2-1; D may be TRBD2 (6 bases). The CDR3 consists of 14 residues. Trimming stripped 5 bases from V and 7 bases from J, with 15 bases between. Germline CDR1 SGHVS, CDR2 FNYEAQ. CDR3 nucleotide sequence: TGTGCCAGCAGCCCCTCCGGGACTCCGAATGAGCAGTTCTTC. As protein: CASSPSGTPNEQFF.